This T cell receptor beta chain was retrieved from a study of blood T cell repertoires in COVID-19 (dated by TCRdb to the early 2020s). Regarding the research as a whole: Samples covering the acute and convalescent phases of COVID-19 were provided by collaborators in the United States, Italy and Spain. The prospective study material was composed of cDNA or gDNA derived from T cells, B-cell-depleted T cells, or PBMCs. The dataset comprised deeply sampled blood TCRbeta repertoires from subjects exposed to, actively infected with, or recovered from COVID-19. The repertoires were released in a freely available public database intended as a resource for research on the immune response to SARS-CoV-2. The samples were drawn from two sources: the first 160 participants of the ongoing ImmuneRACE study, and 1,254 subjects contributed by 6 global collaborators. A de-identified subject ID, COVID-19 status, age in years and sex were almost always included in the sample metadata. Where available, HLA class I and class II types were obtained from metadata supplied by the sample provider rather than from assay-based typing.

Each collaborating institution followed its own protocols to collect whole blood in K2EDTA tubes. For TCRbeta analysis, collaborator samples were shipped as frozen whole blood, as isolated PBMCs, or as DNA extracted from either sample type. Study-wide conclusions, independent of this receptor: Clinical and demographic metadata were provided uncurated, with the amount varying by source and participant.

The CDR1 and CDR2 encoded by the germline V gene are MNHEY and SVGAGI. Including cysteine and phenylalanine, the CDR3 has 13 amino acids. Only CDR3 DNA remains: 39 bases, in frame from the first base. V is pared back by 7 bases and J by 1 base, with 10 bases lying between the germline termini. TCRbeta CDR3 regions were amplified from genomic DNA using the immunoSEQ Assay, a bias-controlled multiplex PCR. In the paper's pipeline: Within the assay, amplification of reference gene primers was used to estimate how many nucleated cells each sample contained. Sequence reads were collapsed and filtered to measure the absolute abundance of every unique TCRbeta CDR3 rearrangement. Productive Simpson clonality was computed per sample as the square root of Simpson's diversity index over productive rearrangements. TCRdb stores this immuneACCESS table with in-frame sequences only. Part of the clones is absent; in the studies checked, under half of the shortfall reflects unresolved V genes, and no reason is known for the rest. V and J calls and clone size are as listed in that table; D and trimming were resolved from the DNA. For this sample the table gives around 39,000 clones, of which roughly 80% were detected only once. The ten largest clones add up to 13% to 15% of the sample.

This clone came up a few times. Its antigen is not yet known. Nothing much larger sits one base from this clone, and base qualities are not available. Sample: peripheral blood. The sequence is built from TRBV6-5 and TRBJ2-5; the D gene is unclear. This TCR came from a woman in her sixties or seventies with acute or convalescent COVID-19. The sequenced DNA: TGTGCCAGCAACGAGCAGGCCCAAGAGACCCAGTACTTC. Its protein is CASNEQAQETQYF.